These 31 T cell receptor beta chains came from one sample sequenced in a study of shared clonotypes between healthy human individuals. CD45RO-negative, CCR7-positively selected cells formed the naive CD8 fraction, excluding terminally differentiated effector memory CD45RA+ cells. The data were produced by immunoSEQ multiplex PCR, yet TCRdb's version contains in-frame clones alone and is incomplete. The sample lists roughly 2 million clones, about 95% seen once, with 0.9% to 1.4% in the top ten. The source material was naive CD8+ T cells sorted from blood. The receptors were sampled from a man aged 18-30 years in good health.

The chain recombines TRBV5-6 with TRBJ1-5, with TRBD1 identical over 10 bases. Germline-derived CDR1 and CDR2 are SGHDT and YYEEEE. The CDR3 covers 14 residues. V lost 4 bases, J lost 4 bases, and 2 bases stayed unmatched. CDR3 bases: TGTGCCAGCAGCGCGGGACAGGGGAATCAGCCCCAGCATTTT. It encodes CASSAGQGNQPQHF.

The V call is TRBV23-1, the J call TRBJ1-2; TRBD1 might be the D (6 bases). TRBV23-1 qualifies as an ORF whose function is uncertain. V lost 8 bases and J 3 bases, leaving 22 bases between the germline ends. The CDR3 has 16 amino acids. This CDR3 is CASRTFRQGRDYGYTF. DNA of the CDR3: TGCGCCAGCCGGACGTTTCGGCAGGGGAGGGACTATGGCTACACCTTC.

On this clone: A much larger clone lies one base from this, so it may be a read error. The chain uses TRBV6-6 and TRBJ2-2; the match to TRBD1 covers 7 bases. The CDR3 extends over 15 amino acids. In germline, CDR1 is MNHNY, CDR2 SVGAGI (reference sequence). V shed 6 bases, J shed 0 bases, and the junction held 4 bases outside the gene matches. CDR3 coding DNA: TGTGCCAGCAGCTTGGACAGGTCGAACACCGGGGAGCTGTTTTTT. Its translation: CASSLDRSNTGELFF.

The rearrangement joins TRBV27 to TRBJ1-1, with TRBD1 identical over 7 bases. The CDR3 covers 14 residues. The germline V gene has CDR1 MNHEY and CDR2 SMNVEV (reference sequence). V lost 4 bases to trimming and J lost 5 bases; unmatched junction nucleotides: 7. In DNA, the CDR3 is TGTGCCAGCAGTTCCTCAGGGGGTATAACTGAAGCTTTCTTT. Translated, it gives CASSSSGGITEAFF.

The V call is TRBV28, the J call TRBJ2-7; no firm D call. The CDR3 length is 14 residues. Per the germline V gene, CDR1 is MDHEN and CDR2 is SYDVKM. V was cut by 1 base and J by 0 bases, with 7 bases left in between. The CDR3 region has the DNA TGTGCCAGCAGTTTATACGTGAACTCCTACGAGCAGTACTTC. It specifies CASSLYVNSYEQYF.

This clone was detected only once. This rearrangement joins TRBV5-6 to TRBJ2-1; D gene ambiguous. The CDR3 length is 14 residues. Germline V CDR1 and CDR2: SGHDT, YYEEEE. V lost 7 bases and J 0 bases, leaving 11 bases between the germline ends. CDR3 loop: CASVVRSSYNEQFF. The CDR3 DNA is TGTGCCAGCGTAGTACGGAGCTCCTACAATGAGCAGTTCTTC.

This clone occurred a few times. V and J are TRBV6-1 and TRBJ1-2; the D is unclear. Germline values: CDR1 MNHNS, CDR2 SASEGT. This CDR3 region has 12 residues. Trimming shortened V by 6 bases and J by 4 bases, and 9 bases separated the two germline ends. The CDR3: CASRPASYGYTF. DNA of the CDR3: TGTGCCAGCAGGCCTGCTAGCTATGGCTACACCTTC.

The gene calls are TRBV2 and TRBJ2-7; a possible D gene is TRBD1 (5 bases). The CDR3 spans 12 residues. Germline lookup yields CDR1 SNHLY and CDR2 FYNNEI. V was trimmed by 7 bases and J by 3 bases, leaving 10 bases between them. The DNA of the CDR3 is TGTGCCAGCATAGGGGCTATCTACGAGCAGTACTTC. Translating gives CASIGAIYEQYF. The entire variable domain, with the rest obtained from reference TRBV2 and TRBJ2-7, is as follows: EPEVTQTPSHQVTQMGQEVILRCVPISNHLYFYWYRQILGQKVEFLVSFYNNEISEKSEIFDDQFSVERPDGSNFTLKIRSTKLEDSAMYFCASIGAIYEQYFGPGTRLTVT.

On this clone itself: The same CDR3 also results from other DNA sequences found in this sample. This chain uses TRBV5-6 with TRBJ1-2; possibly TRBD1 for D (5 bases). The CDR3 runs to 14 residues. The ends were cut back, 0 bases at V and 4 bases at J, with 10 bases in the middle. The germline CDR1 and CDR2 sequences are SGHDT and YYEEEE. The CDR3 loop reads CASSLGRAAYGYTF. In nucleotides, the CDR3 is TGTGCCAGCAGCTTGGGCAGGGCCGCCTATGGCTACACCTTC. The variable domain in full, with the rest retrieved from reference TRBV5-6 and TRBJ1-2, is DAGVTQSPTHLIKTRGQQVTLRCSPKSGHDTVSWYQQALGQGPQFIFQYYEEEERQRGNFPDRFSGHQFPNYSSELNVNALLLGDSALYLCASSLGRAAYGYTFGSGTRLTVV.

The chain employs TRBV5-5 and TRBJ2-5, with D maybe TRBD2 (6 bases). CDR1 and CDR2 from the germline V gene are SGHKS and YYEKEE (reference sequence). The CDR3 runs 13 residues. V was trimmed by 5 bases and J by 3 bases, leaving 11 bases between them. The CDR3 reads CASSIPGEETQYF. As DNA, the CDR3 is TGTGCCAGCAGTATACCGGGAGAAGAGACCCAGTACTTC. Full variable domain (outside the CDR3, taken from reference TRBV5-5 and TRBJ2-5): DAGVTQSPTHLIKTRGQQVTLRCSPISGHKSVSWYQQVLGQGPQFIFQYYEKEERGRGNFPDRFSARQFPNYSSELNVNALLLGDSALYLCASSIPGEETQYFGPGTRLLVL.

In DNA, the CDR3 is TGTGCCAGCAAGGAACCCGAATTCCCAGATACGCAGTATTTT. Amino acid sequence: CASKEPEFPDTQYF. The rearrangement joins TRBV28 to TRBJ2-3, with no clear D. Germline V CDR1 and CDR2: MDHEN, SYDVKM. This CDR3 region has 14 residues. The germline V and J ends were trimmed by 7 bases and 4 bases, with 15 bases remaining between them. The whole variable domain, remainder taken from reference TRBV28 and TRBJ2-3, is DVKVTQSSRYLVKRTGEKVFLECVQDMDHENMFWYRQDPGLGLRLIYFSYDVKMKEKGDIPEGYSVSREKKERFSLILESASTNQTSMYLCASKEPEFPDTQYFGPGTRLTVL.

The chain combines TRBV19 with TRBJ2-1, with no clear D. Trimming took 3 bases from V and 7 from J, leaving 16 bases between them. Looked up from germline, CDR1 is LNHDA and CDR2 is SQIVND (reference sequence). This CDR3 spans 15 amino acids. The CDR3 here is CASSMAHIYANEQFF. The CDR3 coding sequence is TGTGCCAGTAGTATGGCCCACATCTACGCGAATGAGCAGTTCTTC.

V and J are TRBV14 and TRBJ2-6, with D perhaps TRBD1 (6 bases). Germline-derived CDR1 and CDR2 are SGHDN and FVKESK. V lost 4 bases and J 0 bases, leaving 13 bases between the germline ends. The CDR3 has 17 residues. DNA for the CDR3: TGTGCCAGCAGCCGAAGACAGGACCGCTCTGGGGCCAACGTCCTGACTTTC. Amino acid sequence: CASSRRQDRSGANVLTF.

In regard to this clone: Within the sample, other DNA sequences also encode this same CDR3. The chain is built from TRBV7-9 and TRBJ2-5; D may be TRBD1 (5 bases). The length of the CDR3 is 16 residues. Germline V gene lookup returns CDR1 SEHNR and CDR2 FQNEAQ (reference sequence). Trimming shortened V by 1 base and J by 4 bases, and 16 bases separated the two germline ends. The CDR3: CASSLEGSHLLETQYF. In DNA form, the CDR3 reads TGTGCCAGCAGCTTAGAGGGGTCTCATCTCTTAGAGACCCAGTACTTC.

The chain couples TRBV5-1 to TRBJ1-1; D remains unclear. Per the germline V gene, CDR1 is SGHRS and CDR2 is YFSETQ. V was pared by 5 bases and J by 3 bases, with 11 bases between. CDR3 size: 13 residues. CDR3 region: CASRAGEYTEAFF. CDR3 DNA: TGCGCCAGCAGGGCTGGAGAATACACTGAAGCTTTCTTT.

The rearrangement uses TRBV30 and TRBJ1-2; D not certain. V was shortened by 7 bases and J by 6 bases, with 15 bases between the two germline ends. This CDR3 has 12 amino acids. Germline values: CDR1 GTSNPN, CDR2 SVGIG (reference sequence). The CDR3 here is CALILTRDGYTF. In DNA form, the CDR3 reads TGTGCCTTAATTCTAACGCGGGATGGCTACACCTTC.

The V gene is TRBV27, the J gene TRBJ1-5, with 8 bases matching TRBD1. V dropped 5 bases and J dropped 6; count of bases not matched to a gene: 12. Germline CDR1 reads MNHEY; CDR2 reads SMNVEV (reference sequence). This CDR3 comprises 16 residues. The CDR3 protein is CASSPSTGERGQPQHF. CDR3 sequence (DNA): TGTGCCAGCAGTCCATCGACAGGGGAGAGGGGTCAGCCCCAGCATTTT.

The chain has TRBV27 and TRBJ2-7, with TRBD2 as a possible D gene (5 bases). V was pared by 3 bases and J by 0 bases, with 12 bases between. The CDR3 runs to 15 residues. The V gene's germline CDR1 is MNHEY and CDR2 SMNVEV (reference sequence). Written as DNA, the CDR3 is TGTGCCAGCAGTTTGCGGACTGCTTACTCCTACGAGCAGTACTTC. This sequence encodes CASSLRTAYSYEQYF.

The genes are TRBV6-5 and TRBJ2-7; D is possibly TRBD2 (6 bases). Trimming pared 10 bases from V and 3 bases from J, leaving 16 bases between. The CDR3 spans 13 residues. In germline, CDR1 is MNHEY, CDR2 SVGAGI. The CDR3 region is CATNSGGIYEQYF. Here the CDR3 DNA reads TGTGCCACGAATAGCGGAGGTATCTACGAGCAGTACTTC.

This chain links TRBV27 with TRBJ2-7; D remains ambiguous. This CDR3 region has 14 residues. Trimming cost V 0 bases and J 5 bases, with 11 bases left between them. CDR1 is MNHEY and CDR2 is SMNVEV in the germline V gene (reference sequence). In DNA form, the CDR3 reads TGTGCCAGCAGTTTATCGATGGGATTCGACGAGCAGTACTTC. It specifies CASSLSMGFDEQYF.

The J gene is TRBJ2-1, the V gene TRBV7-9, with D possibly matching TRBD1 (6 bases). Trimming pared 5 bases from V and 8 bases from J, leaving 25 bases between. Germline V lookup: CDR1 SEHNR, CDR2 FQNEAQ (reference sequence). This CDR3 is built from 17 residues. In DNA, the CDR3 is TGTGCCAGCAGCCCCCCGGAGCAGGGGCCCCTGTGGGATGAGCAGTTCTTC. Amino acids: CASSPPEQGPLWDEQFF.

As for this clone: The same CDR3 also results from other DNA sequences found in this sample. V and J are TRBV30 and TRBJ2-3, with unresolved D. Germline V gene sequence: CDR1 GTSNPN, CDR2 SVGIG (reference sequence). Trimming left V 3 bases short and J 2 bases short, with 6 bases between. This CDR3 contains 12 residues. The CDR3 loop is CAWSVSTDTQYF. CDR3 DNA: TGTGCCTGGAGCGTCTCCACAGATACGCAGTATTTT. Combining the CDR3 with reference TRBV30 and TRBJ2-3 gives the whole variable domain SQTIHQWPATLVQPVGSPLSLECTVEGTSNPNLYWYRQAAGRGLQLLFYSVGIGQISSEVPQNLSASRPQDRQFILSSKKLLLSDSGFYLCAWSVSTDTQYFGPGTRLTVL.

J is TRBJ2-7 and V is TRBV5-6; D is perhaps TRBD1 (6 bases). V lost 3 bases, J lost 5 bases, and 21 bases lay in between. The germline gives CDR1 SGHDT, CDR2 YYEEEE. The CDR3 extends over 16 amino acids. Here the CDR3 reads CASSSPRMGRGDEQYF. CDR3 in DNA: TGTGCCAGCAGCTCGCCCCGAATGGGCAGGGGCGACGAGCAGTACTTC.

V is TRBV30 and J is TRBJ1-1; D remains ambiguous. The germline V and J ends were trimmed by 1 base and 6 bases, with 21 bases remaining between them. Per germline, CDR1 GTSNPN and CDR2 SVGIG (reference sequence). The CDR3 spans 16 residues. CDR3 loop: CAWSGIFRVGTAEAFF. In DNA form, the CDR3 reads TGTGCCTGGAGTGGGATTTTTAGGGTTGGCACCGCTGAAGCTTTCTTT.

The chain recombines TRBV6-1 with TRBJ2-5; tentative D call: TRBD2 (6 bases). Germline assignment: CDR1 MNHNS and CDR2 SASEGT. The CDR3 has 13 amino acids. V was clipped by 10 bases and J by 2 bases, with 14 bases between them. CDR3 DNA: TGTGCCAAGGACTATCCGGGACAAGAGACCCAGTACTTC. This codes for CAKDYPGQETQYF.

This clone was detected only once. The chain links TRBV7-6 to TRBJ2-1, with 10 bases that match TRBD1. V shed 1 base and J 5 bases; nucleotides not matched to a gene: 5. The CDR3 is 16 residues long. Germline V lookup: CDR1 SGHVS, CDR2 FNYEAQ. CDR3 bases: TGTGCCAGCAGCTTAGGATCTGGGACAGGGGACAATGAGCAGTTCTTC. It is translated as CASSLGSGTGDNEQFF.

This clone has a single count. The CDR3 is CASKRVQTNEKLFF. The CDR3 nucleotides read TGTGCCAGCAAACGGGTGCAAACTAATGAAAAACTGTTTTTT. V is TRBV28 and J is TRBJ1-4; D uncertain. The CDR3 runs 14 residues. V gave up 7 bases and J gave up 1 base, with 10 bases separating them. Germline CDR1 and CDR2: MDHEN and SYDVKM.

V is TRBV28 and J is TRBJ1-6; D is possibly TRBD1 (6 bases). Looked up from germline, CDR1 is MDHEN and CDR2 is SYDVKM. CDR3 length: 13 amino acids. The ends were cut back, 8 bases at V and 9 bases at J, with 14 bases in the middle. CDR3 protein: CASLGGGGSPLHF. The CDR3 DNA reads as TGTGCCAGCCTGGGGGGCGGGGGTTCACCCCTCCACTTT.

The genes are TRBV6-5 and TRBJ2-7; the D gene could be TRBD1 or TRBD2 (5 bases each). The CDR3 contains 16 residues. Per the germline V gene, CDR1 is MNHEY and CDR2 is SVGAGI. Trimming cost V 0 bases and J 2 bases, with 14 bases left between them. CDR3 residues: CASSYSVGESAYEQYF. CDR3 nucleotide sequence: TGTGCCAGCAGTTACTCTGTGGGGGAGTCCGCCTACGAGCAGTACTTC.

The genes are TRBV4-3 and TRBJ1-2; D call uncertain. This CDR3 has 18 amino acids. Germline values: CDR1 LGHNA, CDR2 YSLEER. V shed 3 bases and J shed 1 base, with 21 bases lying between them. The CDR3 bases are TGCGCCAGCAGCCATACCACACCTACCAGTACGAATAACTATGGCTACACCTTC. The encoded protein is CASSHTTPTSTNNYGYTF.

V usage is TRBV4-1 and J usage is TRBJ2-1; 14 nucleotides agree with TRBD2. Germline CDR1 reads MGHRA; CDR2 reads YSYEKL. Trimming took 5 bases from V and 7 from J; bases not matched to a gene: 7. The CDR3 sequence is 16 residues long. The chain's CDR3 is CASSSGTSGRDNEQFF. The CDR3 DNA reads as TGCGCCAGCAGCTCCGGGACTAGCGGGAGAGATAATGAGCAGTTCTTC.